This section outlines one T cell receptor beta chain sequence together with its context. These data belong to a study of blood T cell repertoires in COVID-19. Participant reports of clinical history set cohort assignment. Clones were read by immunoSEQ multiplex PCR, and TCRdb kept only the in-frame ones, dropping some. The data contain 300,000 or so clones, roughly 90% of them singletons. Germline CDR1 is MDHEN and CDR2 is SYDVKM. The V end lost 7 bases, the J end lost 0 bases, and 13 bases lay between the germline ends. There are 15 residues in the CDR3. Sequenced input: PBMCs or T cells enriched from blood (not recorded which). The origin of this receptor is a man between 60 and 70 years old who had recovered from COVID-19. The V and J genes are TRBV28 and TRBJ1-3, with D tentatively TRBD1 (6 bases). The chain's CDR3 is CASNRGGSSGNTIYF. In DNA form, the CDR3 reads TGTGCCAGCAATCGAGGGGGTAGCTCTGGAAACACCATATATTTT. Variable domain in full (rest from reference TRBV28 and TRBJ1-3): DVKVTQSSRYLVKRTGEKVFLECVQDMDHENMFWYRQDPGLGLRLIYFSYDVKMKEKGDIPEGYSVSREKKERFSLILESASTNQTSMYLCASNRGGSSGNTIYFGEGSWLTVV.